The subject of this entry is one TCR beta chain. Its antigen is currently unknown. The sample comes from a study of T cell responses to AZD1222 COVID-19 vaccine. Study-level findings and limits: Mostly white British, mostly female donors; authors suggested clonal diversity may be underestimated. Spike-wide vaccine-associated CD4 TCRs dominated at 160-218 and 743-854. Seropositivity was recorded at baseline in only 6 or 7 AZD1222 recipients. Unmutated variant regions are reportedly targeted by nearly half of spike-specific TCRs.

The CDR3 extends over 16 amino acids. The V and J ends lost 1 base and 7 bases respectively, with 14 bases between them. Germline V CDR1 and CDR2: LGHDT, YNNKEL (reference sequence). TCRdb keeps only in-frame clones here, not all; method: immunoSEQ multiplex PCR. The sample comprises 150,000 to 200,000 clones, just over 90% of which are singletons, and about 4% rests with the top ten. The TCR originated in an adult in good health. The specimen was peripheral blood, collected on day 0 of AZD1222 vaccination. The chain has TRBV3-1 (or the pseudogene TRBV3-2) and TRBJ1-6; D unclear. The CDR3 DNA follows: TGTGCCAGCAGCCAAGCTGTTGGGGATCGGAATTCACCCCTCCACTTT. Its protein product is CASSQAVGDRNSPLHF.